One and the same sample provided the 13 T cell receptor beta chains below, sequenced in a study of blood T cell repertoires in COVID-19. Using immunoSEQ multiplex PCR, the repertoire was profiled, and TCRdb retains in-frame clones only, with some absent. The profile covers 300,000 to 400,000 clones, with roughly 87% appearing a single time and approximately 10% taken by the ten largest. The specimen was peripheral blood. The receptors come from a man younger than 45 with COVID-19, enrolled during active disease.

This sequence joins TRBV11-2 and TRBJ2-7, with 7 bases that match TRBD2. The CDR3 consists of 15 residues. CDR1 and CDR2 from the germline V gene are SGHAT and FQNNGV. V was pared by 5 bases and J by 2 bases, with 9 bases of the junction left unmatched. CDR3 coding DNA: TGTGCCAGCAGCCCTCCGGGACTACCAGCCTACGAGCAGTACTTC. It yields the protein CASSPPGLPAYEQYF.

V is TRBV7-9 and J is TRBJ2-1; D might be TRBD2 (5 bases). The CDR3 is made up of 14 amino acids. The germline gives CDR1 SEHNR, CDR2 FQNEAQ (reference sequence). V was pared by 3 bases and J by 10 bases, with 16 bases between. The CDR3 region is CASSFFSDSKEQFF. The CDR3 DNA sequence: TGTGCCAGCAGCTTCTTCTCGGACTCTAAGGAGCAGTTCTTC.

The chain recombines TRBV4-2 with TRBJ2-1, with TRBD1 as a possible D gene (5 bases). The CDR3 is made up of 16 amino acids. Trimming left V 4 bases short and J 4 bases short, with 17 bases between. The germline V gene encodes CDR1 LGHNA and CDR2 YNFKEQ. The chain's CDR3 is CASSPTLGHLYNEQFF. CDR3 sequence (DNA): TGTGCCAGCAGCCCCACCTTGGGGCACCTTTACAATGAGCAGTTCTTC.

The J gene is TRBJ1-3, the V gene TRBV30, with D unclear. The CDR3 contains 13 residues. V shed 2 bases and J shed 9 bases, with 14 bases lying between them. Germline values: CDR1 GTSNPN, CDR2 SVGIG (reference sequence). The CDR3 sequence: CAWSRLESGTIYF. Written as DNA, the CDR3 is TGTGCCTGGAGTCGTCTTGAGTCAGGCACCATATATTTT.

This clone was detected once. This sequence joins TRBV7-9 and TRBJ1-2; 9 nucleotides agree with TRBD1. With 5 bases clipped from V and 8 bases from J, the junction kept 12 bases outside the gene matches. This CDR3 is built from 15 residues. Germline CDR1 is SEHNR and CDR2 is FQNEAQ (reference sequence). This chain's CDR3 is CASSANSNRGQGYTF. The CDR3, as DNA: TGTGCCAGCAGCGCCAATAGTAACAGGGGGCAAGGCTACACCTTC.

V gene TRBV6-2 or TRBV6-3 combines with J gene TRBJ1-2; D not resolved. Trimming cost V 4 bases and J 4 bases, with 13 bases left between them. The CDR3 length is 14 residues. Germline V lookup: CDR1 MNHEY, CDR2 SVGEGT. The CDR3 nucleotides are TGTGCCAGCAGTTTAACCGGGAATGGCTATGGCTACACCTTC. Translated, it gives CASSLTGNGYGYTF.

The rearrangement joins TRBV19 to TRBJ1-5; D unclear. Germline CDR1 and CDR2: LNHDA and SQIVND (reference sequence). Trimming took 3 bases from V and 7 from J, leaving 7 bases between them. This CDR3 comprises 12 residues. The CDR3 reads CASSMGRQPQHF. The CDR3 DNA follows: TGTGCCAGTAGTATGGGGAGGCAGCCCCAGCATTTT.

The genes are TRBV2 and TRBJ2-1, with 7 positions matching TRBD2. The CDR3 totals 16 residues. Germline CDR1 and CDR2: SNHLY and FYNNEI. Trimming at V came to 0 bases and at J to 3 bases, leaving 5 bases not matched to a gene. The CDR3 DNA sequence: TGTGCCAGCAGTGAAGCACCGGGGGGTGACTACAATGAGCAGTTCTTC. Translation: CASSEAPGGDYNEQFF.

V is TRBV6-1 and J is TRBJ1-1; a weak D match, TRBD1 (5 bases). CDR3 length: 15 residues. Germline V CDR1 and CDR2: MNHNS, SASEGT. Trimming stripped 1 base from V and 3 bases from J, with 12 bases between. For the CDR3, the DNA is TGTGCCAGCAGTGAAGACGGGTGGGGGGACACTGAAGCTTTCTTT. It encodes CASSEDGWGDTEAFF.

The CDR3 sequence is CATSGDREGGNQPQHF. The CDR3 region has the DNA TGTGCCACCAGTGGGGACAGGGAAGGGGGCAATCAGCCCCAGCATTTT. The genes are TRBV24-1 and TRBJ1-5; 9 bases are a match to TRBD1. With 5 bases clipped from V and 2 bases from J, the junction kept 6 bases outside the gene matches. The CDR3 is 16 amino acids. Germline V gene sequence: CDR1 KGHDR, CDR2 SFDVKD.

The chain is built from TRBV25-1 and TRBJ1-2; 8 nucleotides match TRBD1. Trimming cost V 3 bases and J 8 bases; bases outside gene matches: 8. From germline, CDR1 is MGHDK and CDR2 SYGVNS. There are 14 residues in the CDR3. CDR3 loop: CASSDGQGKGGYTF. As DNA, the CDR3 is TGTGCCAGCAGTGACGGACAGGGTAAAGGGGGCTACACCTTC.

The V and J genes are TRBV24-1 and TRBJ2-1; 12 bases agree with TRBD1. Trimming removed 3 bases from V and 8 bases from J; junction bases left unmatched: 4. The CDR3 is 15 residues long. Germline lookup yields CDR1 KGHDR and CDR2 SFDVKD. The CDR3 DNA is TGTGCCACCAGTGATAGGGACAGGGGGCTGGATGAGCAGTTCTTC. Translation gives CATSDRDRGLDEQFF.

The CDR3 nucleotides are TGTGCCAGCAGGACAGGGCCTCTCTACAATGAGCAGTTCTTC. Amino acids: CASRTGPLYNEQFF. V gene TRBV11-1 combines with J gene TRBJ2-1; 7 positions agree with TRBD1. Germline loops: CDR1 SGHAT, CDR2 FQDESV (reference sequence). CDR3 length equals 14 residues. The junction had 5 bases not matched to a gene; V was cut back by 6 bases and J by 3 bases. The full variable domain, its missing parts supplied by reference TRBV11-1 and TRBJ2-1, is EAEVAQSPRYKITEKSQAVAFWCDPISGHATLYWYRQILGQGPELLVQFQDESVVDDSQLPKDRFSAERLKGVDSTLKIQPAELGDSAMYLCASRTGPLYNEQFFGPGTRLTVL.